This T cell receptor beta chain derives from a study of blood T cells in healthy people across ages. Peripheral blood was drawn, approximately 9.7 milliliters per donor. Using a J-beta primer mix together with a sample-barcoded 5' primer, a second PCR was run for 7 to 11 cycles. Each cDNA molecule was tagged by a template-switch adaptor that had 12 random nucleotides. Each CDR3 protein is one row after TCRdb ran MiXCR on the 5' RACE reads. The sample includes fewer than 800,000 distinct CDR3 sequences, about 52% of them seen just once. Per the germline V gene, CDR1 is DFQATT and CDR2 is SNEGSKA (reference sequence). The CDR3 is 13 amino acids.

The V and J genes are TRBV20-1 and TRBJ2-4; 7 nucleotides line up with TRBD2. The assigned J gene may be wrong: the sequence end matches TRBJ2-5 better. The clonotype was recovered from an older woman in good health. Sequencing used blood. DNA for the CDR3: TGCAGTGCTAAGGGCGGGAGAGGGGAGACCCAGTACTTC. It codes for CSAKGGRGETQYF.